This entry concerns a single TCR beta chain. Preparation of the TCRbeta library involved a method that used unique molecular identifiers. TCRdb used MiXCR to reprocess the PCR reads, holding one entry per CDR3 protein. This repertoire shows approximately 350,000 distinct CDR3 sequences, about an eighth found once; its top ten account for about 3.9%. These data belong to a study of T-cell reconstitution after alpha-beta-depleted transplantation in children. The CDR3 is made up of 16 amino acids. The ends were cut back, 1 base at V and 0 bases at J, with 9 bases in the middle. Germline V gives CDR1 SEHNR, CDR2 FQNEAQ (reference sequence).

This rearrangement joins TRBV7-9 to TRBJ1-4; maybe TRBD1 (5 bases). The sample here was PBMCs, taken from the stem cell graft. The sequence was collected from a human donor who donated a stem cell graft to a child with Fanconi anemia. The CDR3 sequence: CASSLGLGATNEKLFF. CDR3 DNA: TGTGCCAGCAGCTTAGGTCTGGGGGCAACTAATGAAAAACTGTTTTTT.